Sequencing of this T cell receptor beta chain was carried out in a study of T-cell reconstitution after alpha-beta-depleted transplantation in children. Unique molecular identifiers were incorporated into the prepared TCRbeta library. TCRdb re-analysed the PCR reads in MiXCR, keeping a single row per CDR3 protein. There are fewer than 550,000 distinct CDR3 sequences in the sample; around 16% occur only once, and around 28% lies in the top ten. General observations from the study: Counts and diversity of T cells one year after transplant came mostly from newly produced T cells.

This clonotype was counted between two and nine times. Its specificity is unknown. The specimen was PBMCs, mostly from graft donor cells, collected 360 days after TCRalphabeta/CD19-depleted stem cell transplant. This sequence was found in a boy in the first two years of life who had a stem cell transplant for Wiskott-Aldrich syndrome, so the T cells may come from the graft donor.

The CDR3 DNA reads TGTGCCAGCAGCCGTCTCGGGACAAAGATCTACGAGCAGTACTTC. It is translated as CASSRLGTKIYEQYF. The chain has TRBV12-3 or TRBV12-4 and TRBJ2-7; a weak D match, TRBD1 (6 bases). Trimming removed 6 bases from V and 3 bases from J, with 18 bases in between. CDR3 length equals 15 residues.